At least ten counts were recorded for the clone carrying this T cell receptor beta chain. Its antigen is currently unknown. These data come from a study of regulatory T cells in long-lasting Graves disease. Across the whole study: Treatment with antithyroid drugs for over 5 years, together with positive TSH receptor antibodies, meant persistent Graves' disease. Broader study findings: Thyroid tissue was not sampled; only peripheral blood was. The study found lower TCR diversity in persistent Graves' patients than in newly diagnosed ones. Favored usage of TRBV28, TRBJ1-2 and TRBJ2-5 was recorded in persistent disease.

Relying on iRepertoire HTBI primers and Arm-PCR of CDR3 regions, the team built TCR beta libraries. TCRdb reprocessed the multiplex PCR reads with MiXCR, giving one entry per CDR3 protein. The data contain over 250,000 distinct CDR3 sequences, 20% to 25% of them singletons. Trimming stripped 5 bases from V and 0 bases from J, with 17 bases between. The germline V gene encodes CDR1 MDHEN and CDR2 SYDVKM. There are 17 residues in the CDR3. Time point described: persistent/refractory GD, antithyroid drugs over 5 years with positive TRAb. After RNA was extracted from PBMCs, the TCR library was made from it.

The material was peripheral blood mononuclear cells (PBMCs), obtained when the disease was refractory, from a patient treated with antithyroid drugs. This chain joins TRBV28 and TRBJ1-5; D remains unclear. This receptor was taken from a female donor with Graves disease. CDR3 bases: TGTGCCAGCAGTCCCCCCCCCGGTTCTCCTAGCAATCAGCCCCAGCATTTT. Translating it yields CASSPPPGSPSNQPQHF.